This is a list of T cell receptor beta chains from one sample in a study of lymphopenia after photon versus proton radiotherapy. Assay used: immunoSEQ multiplex PCR; TCRdb lists only in-frame clones, some missing. The sample carries about 22,000 clones, around 90% recorded once. Sequencing was performed on peripheral blood, taken from a patient treated with proton-based radiotherapy. The source is a woman in her 70s with pancreatic cancer. Some clones in this sample may be carry-over from other donors' samples. Both conserved end residues are part of each CDR3. A D gene is named only where the DNA matches it firmly. The size of a clone is reported for some rows only, either as once, few or many, or as a class for expanded clones.

d_gene: TRBD1
abundance: once
j_gene: TRBJ2-7
v_gene: TRBV2
CDR3nt: TGTGCCAGCATGGGGACAGGGAGCTCCTACGAGCAGTACTTC
CDR3aa: CASMGTGSSYEQYF

d_gene: .
abundance: .
j_gene: TRBJ2-5
v_gene: TRBV5-4
CDR3nt: TGTGCCAGCAGCTTGCGAGGAGAAGAGACCCAGTACTTC
CDR3aa: CASSLRGEETQYF

d_gene: TRBD1
abundance: .
j_gene: TRBJ1-1
v_gene: TRBV6-6
CDR3nt: TGTGCCAGCAGGAATGACAGGGCGAACACTGAAGCTTTCTTT
CDR3aa: CASRNDRANTEAFF

d_gene: .
abundance: .
j_gene: TRBJ2-1
v_gene: TRBV19
CDR3nt: TGTGCCAGTAGTATAGGATTATACTCGGGAGACCTGGGTGAGCAGTTCTTC
CDR3aa: CASSIGLYSGDLGEQFF

d_gene: .
abundance: once
j_gene: TRBJ2-1
v_gene: TRBV7-2
CDR3nt: TGTGCCAGCAGCTTAAAGGGGGAGGGTAATGAGCAGTTCTTC
CDR3aa: CASSLKGEGNEQFF

d_gene: TRBD1
abundance: .
j_gene: TRBJ2-2
v_gene: TRBV28
CDR3nt: TGTGCCAGCAGTCCGGGACAGGGGAACACCGGGGAGCTGTTTTTT
CDR3aa: CASSPGQGNTGELFF

d_gene: .
abundance: once
j_gene: TRBJ1-1
v_gene: TRBV29-1
CDR3nt: TGCAGCGTTAAGGACCCCCACGCAGAAGCTTTCTTT
CDR3aa: CSVKDPHAEAFF

d_gene: .
abundance: once
j_gene: TRBJ2-3
v_gene: TRBV5-1
CDR3nt: TGCGCCAGCAGCTTGGACAGGCCCACAGATACGCAGTATTTT
CDR3aa: CASSLDRPTDTQYF

d_gene: .
abundance: .
j_gene: TRBJ1-1
v_gene: TRBV9
CDR3nt: TGTGCCAGCAGCGTAGCCGGAGGCGGGGACACTGAAGCTTTCTTT
CDR3aa: CASSVAGGGDTEAFF

d_gene: TRBD1
abundance: .
j_gene: TRBJ1-5
v_gene: TRBV19
CDR3nt: TGTGCCAGTAGTCGGCAGGGGGCTGAGCCCCAGCATTTT
CDR3aa: CASSRQGAEPQHF

d_gene: .
abundance: .
j_gene: TRBJ2-6
v_gene: TRBV6-1
CDR3nt: TGTGCCAGCGGTAACTCTGGGGCCAACGTCCTGACTTTC
CDR3aa: CASGNSGANVLTF

d_gene: .
abundance: .
j_gene: TRBJ2-1
v_gene: TRBV5-4
CDR3nt: TGTGCCAGTACCGACGACTTCAATGAGCAGTTCTTC
CDR3aa: CASTDDFNEQFF

d_gene: .
abundance: .
j_gene: TRBJ2-1
v_gene: TRBV5-3
CDR3nt: TGTGCCAGAAGCTTGGTCGTACCCATAGTGGAGTTCTTC
CDR3aa: CARSLVVPIVEFF

d_gene: .
abundance: .
j_gene: TRBJ2-7
v_gene: TRBV14
CDR3nt: TGTGCCAGCAGCCCTTTGGGAACCTACGAGCAGTACTTC
CDR3aa: CASSPLGTYEQYF